This T cell receptor beta chain was identified during a study of cytomegalovirus exposure and HLA in healthy donors (TCRdb year 2017). For the wider study: According to an earlier analysis of around 600 of the donors, 150 million to 200 million T cells yielded roughly 110 million unique TCR beta sequences and roughly 280 Gb of sequence data. An early release that covered roughly 600 HLA-typed donors contained about 290 gigabases of sequencing data and 75 million to 100 million unique TCR sequences. Of the approximately 400 genotyped donors, around 81% fell in the genetic ancestry cluster associated with self-reported Caucasian donors. The study was designed to test whether signatures of past pathogen exposure could be identified by cataloging public T cell receptors. The T cell repertoires of some 670 subjects were profiled by immunosequencing and related to cytomegalovirus serostatus. Besides the first cohort of 550 to 750 subjects, a separate validation cohort made up of 120 different subjects was used. The study combined high-throughput TCR immunosequencing, statistical association of individual TCRs with disease status, and machine learning to predict cytomegalovirus infection status. To study patterns of TCR occurrence, a later analysis re-analyzed previously published TCR beta repertoires from 700 or so donors and added high-resolution HLA genotyping. Rather than using new phenotypic data, the later analysis identified candidate immune exposures from TCR beta sequences and from how often those sequences occurred across donors. In an earlier analysis of roughly 600 of the donors, high-throughput TCR beta sequencing was used to judge whether each TCR beta V gene segment behaved as functional or pseudogenic. Alongside the repertoire data, information on donor age, sex, ethnicity and CMV serostatus was compiled. A later genetic analysis used genome-wide SNP genotypes for 398 of the 666 donors, treating that subset as a discovery cohort. All discovery cohort repertoires had been generated using a single sequencing platform. HLA typing covered class I and class II loci at four-digit resolution. The number of typed donors differed by locus: about 620-640 for A, B, C, DRB1 and DQB1; roughly 510 for DQA1; roughly 600 for DPA1; and some 450 for DPB1. Because of strong linkage in the cohort, five DR-DQ haplotypes were treated as single units for association and clustering. On average, approximately 250,000 unique TCR beta nucleotide sequences were sequenced per donor among 398 genotyped donors of the cohort, with roughly 18% of those sequences being non-productive. Overall study results and their limits: Because HLA typing was missing for some donors at each locus, association tests included only the typed subset. A later analysis found that most CMV-associated TCR beta chains appeared HLA-restricted, with HLA associations seemingly driven largely by CMV exposure. Sequencing depth was assumed to be roughly uniform across donors in the presence/absence analyses, though that assumption may not hold. A later analysis associated 16,951 TCR beta sequences with specific HLA alleles at a false discovery rate of 0.05. An earlier analysis of approximately 530 of the donors showed that most TCR beta V segments appeared in productive rearrangements either about 87% or about 30% of the time, which broadly matched IMGT annotations. A further reported finding was that TCR beta sequences accurately predicted the HLA-A and HLA-B alleles for most subjects in the first cohort. When HLA alleles, especially DR and DQ, strongly co-occurred, TCR associations were difficult to assign to individual alleles. It was suggested by the authors that the approach could potentially be generalized to other disease states and immunological phenotypes. According to a later genetic analysis, donors in an Asian-associated ancestry cluster had fewer N-insertions in productive TCRs than the roughly 670-donor mean. Correlated functional status among segregating V segments might reflect linkage disequilibrium, but an unknown experimental factor could not be ruled out. Some IMGT-functional V segments, including TRBV6-2 and TRBV6-3, could not be distinguished by the 87-base-pair reads and were therefore excluded. In vitro tests confirmed that three of the cytomegalovirus-associated TCR beta chains recognize cytomegalovirus antigens. V-gene and J-gene trimming of TCR beta chains was associated with a missense DCLRE1C variant in a later genetic analysis, and the association was replicated in an independent cohort. Several of the top co-occurrence clusters appeared to be linked to parvovirus B19, influenza, CMV and Epstein-Barr virus, according to a later analysis. In a later analysis, the rate of TCR association differed among HLA loci, with DRB1 alleles having the most associated TCRs and HLA-C alleles having the fewest. Because counts were too low, about 18 rarely observed V segments, including chromosome 9 orphons, were excluded from the earlier analysis of several hundred of the donors. A cluster of highly shared sequence variants was judged likely to be a technical artifact of the sequencing pipeline. Across donors, most TCR sequences were observed very rarely, whereas some public TCRs were present in many individuals. A total of around 150 TCR beta chains were listed by the study as associated with cytomegalovirus. In a later analysis, HLA-associated TCR beta chains showed more clonal expansion and lower generation probabilities than non-associated chains that were equally common. Only TCR beta chains were sequenced in this cohort, and the absence of alpha or paired-chain data limited detectable features. The classifier was reported to diagnose cytomegalovirus status with high specificity and sensitivity in both the original cohort and the validation cohort. For the cohort, immune exposure information was limited to CMV serostatus.

Based on the germline V gene, the CDR1 and CDR2 sequences are SGHRS and YFSETQ. From the cysteine up to the phenylalanine, the CDR3 has a length of 17 residues. Only the CDR3 DNA stays, 51 bases, in frame from base 1. Cut back by 0 bases and 2 bases, the V and J ends lie 17 bases apart. Points on this clone: What this receptor recognizes is not known. Per-base qualities were not stored, and no clone one base away is much larger.

The library was made by the immunoSEQ multiplex PCR assay. The multiplex PCR relied on a mix of 60 forward primers for TCR Vbeta segments and 13 reverse primers for TCR Jbeta segments. A multiplex PCR assay on genomic DNA amplified the CDR3 region of rearranged TCR beta genes. On the Illumina HiSeq System, the amplified TCR beta libraries were sequenced as 87-base-pair reads. Per the authors' processing: In a later analysis, tens of millions of unique TCR beta chains were counted across the approximately 640 repertoires, and about 10 million of these chains were shared by at least two donors. To remove PCR and sequencing errors, raw reads were error-corrected and collapsed into unique sequences using a nearest-neighbor algorithm that merged closely related sequences. To assign V, D and J gene segments, CDR3 sequences were aligned to IMGT reference sequences. Each retained sequence needed at least a six-nucleotide match to both a V gene segment and a J gene segment. Rearrangements were classified as productive when the CDR3 lacked stop codons and remained in frame with V and J, and all other rearrangements were classified as non-productive. Following IMGT convention, CDR3 was defined as the stretch from the second conserved V-encoded cysteine up to the conserved J-encoded phenylalanine. The earlier analysis of 587 of the donors excluded any sequence lacking an unambiguous match to a single V gene segment. An earlier analysis of 587 of the donors called V segments functional above 56.7% productive rearrangements and segregating when the between-donor standard deviation exceeded 5%. A statistical classification framework was built to diagnose cytomegalovirus status from the catalog of TCR beta chain sequences. V and J gene assignment, in a later analysis, came from comparing TCR nucleotide sequences with IMGT/GENE-DB human TR gene sequences. Using the TCRdist pipeline, a later analysis assigned CDR3 sequences along with most-parsimonious VDJ recombination scenarios. In a later analysis, every TCR beta chain was defined by the combination of its CDR3 amino acid sequence and its V-gene family, and reads without a unique V-gene family were dropped. In a later analysis, approximately 590 highly shared, low-generation-probability nucleotide sequences were removed to address suspected cross-contamination and a sequencing artifact. In a later analysis, a clonal expansion index for each public chain was calculated from normalized within-repertoire ranks of inferred template counts. Generation probabilities in a later analysis came from a VDJ recombination model fitted to out-of-frame rearrangements, and those results were checked against IGoR. In a later analysis, TCR-TCR, TCR-HLA and TCR-CMV co-occurrence was scored with hypergeometric tests, and a repertoire-size bias correction was applied to TCR pairs. False discovery rates were estimated in a later analysis by permuting HLA or CMV assignments 20 times. In a later analysis, co-occurring TCRs were grouped using DBSCAN, with TCRdist sequence similarity added in when clustering inside HLA-allele-positive subsets. Repertoires with fewer than 30,000 or more than 120,000 public chains were left out of co-occurrence clustering, as were a few repertoires with anomalous nucleotide sharing. TCRdb carries this immuneACCESS record with in-frame sequences only. Its versions omit some clonotypes, under half of them owing to an unresolved V gene in the studies checked, with the rest unexplained. V and J calls plus clone size are reproduced from that table; the DNA served to infer D and trimming. Within this sample are around 130,000 clones, with around 8.5% of them counted one time only. Clones ranked in the top ten supply under 7% of the sample.

The cohort comprised fewer than 700 healthy bone marrow donors. All cohort members were sampled while nominally healthy, although unrecorded immune exposures were likely present. The donor was CMV seronegative and belonged to the group of several hundred seronegative cohort members. A peripheral blood sample was provided by each donor, and peripheral blood mononuclear cells were used for TCR beta sequencing. Genomic DNA extraction from the blood cell samples was performed with the Qiagen DNeasy Blood Extraction Kit. Recombination connected TRBV5-1 to TRBJ1-2; the D gene is not confidently resolved. Sequencing was carried out using PBMCs. The origin of this receptor is a man aged 35-49 years in good health and CMV-seronegative. The sequenced DNA: TGCGCCAGCAGCTTGGCCATCCCTGGCTCGTCCAACTATGGCTACACCTTC. This codes for CASSLAIPGSSNYGYTF. With all but the CDR3 taken from the reference TRBV5-1 and TRBJ1-2 genes, the full variable domain is: KAGVTQTPRYLIKTRGQQVTLSCSPISGHRSVSWYQQTPGQGLQFLFEYFSETQRNKGNFPGRFSGRQFSNSRSEMNVSTLELGDSALYLCASSLAIPGSSNYGYTFGSGTRLTVV.